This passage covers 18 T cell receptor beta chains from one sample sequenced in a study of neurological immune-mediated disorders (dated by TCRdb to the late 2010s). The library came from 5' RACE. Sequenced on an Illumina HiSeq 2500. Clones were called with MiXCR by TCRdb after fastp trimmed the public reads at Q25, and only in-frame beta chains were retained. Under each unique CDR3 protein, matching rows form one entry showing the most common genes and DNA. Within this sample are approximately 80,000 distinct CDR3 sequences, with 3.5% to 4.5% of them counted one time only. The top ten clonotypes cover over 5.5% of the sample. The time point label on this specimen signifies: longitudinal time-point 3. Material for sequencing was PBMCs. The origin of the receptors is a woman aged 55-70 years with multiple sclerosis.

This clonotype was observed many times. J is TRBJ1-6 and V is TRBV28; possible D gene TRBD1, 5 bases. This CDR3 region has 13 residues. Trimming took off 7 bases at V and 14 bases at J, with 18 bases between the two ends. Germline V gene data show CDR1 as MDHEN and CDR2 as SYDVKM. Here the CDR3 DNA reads TGTGCCAGCACCCCGGGCGGGGGGTTTTCCCTCCACTTT. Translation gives CASTPGGGFSLHF.

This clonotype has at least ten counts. CDR3 sequence: CASSQQLYGYTF. The CDR3 DNA reads TGTGCCAGCAGCCAACAGCTTTATGGCTACACCTTC. The V call is TRBV3-1, the J call TRBJ1-2, with D unresolved. Germline CDR1 is LGHDT and CDR2 is YNNKEL (reference sequence). CDR3 length: 12 amino acids. Trimming took 2 bases from V and 5 from J, leaving 6 bases between them.

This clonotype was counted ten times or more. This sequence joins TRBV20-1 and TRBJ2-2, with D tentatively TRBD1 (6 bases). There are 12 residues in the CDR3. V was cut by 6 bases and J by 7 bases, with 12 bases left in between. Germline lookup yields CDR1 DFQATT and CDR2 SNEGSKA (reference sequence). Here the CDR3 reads CSALDRHGELFF. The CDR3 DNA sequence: TGCAGTGCCCTGGACAGACACGGGGAGCTGTTTTTT.

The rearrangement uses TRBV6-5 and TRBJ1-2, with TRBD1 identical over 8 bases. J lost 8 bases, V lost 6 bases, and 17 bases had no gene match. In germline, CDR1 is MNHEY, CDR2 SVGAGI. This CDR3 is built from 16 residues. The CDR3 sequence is CASRPTGVGSKAGYTF. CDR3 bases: TGTGCCAGCAGACCGACAGGGGTGGGGAGTAAGGCCGGCTACACCTTC.

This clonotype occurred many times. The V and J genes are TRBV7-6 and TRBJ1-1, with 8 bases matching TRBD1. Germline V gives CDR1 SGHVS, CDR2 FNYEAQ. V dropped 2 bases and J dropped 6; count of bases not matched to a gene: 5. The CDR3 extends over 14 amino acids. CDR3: CASSLSHRGAEAFF. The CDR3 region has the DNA TGTGCCAGCAGCTTATCCCACAGGGGGGCTGAAGCTTTCTTT.

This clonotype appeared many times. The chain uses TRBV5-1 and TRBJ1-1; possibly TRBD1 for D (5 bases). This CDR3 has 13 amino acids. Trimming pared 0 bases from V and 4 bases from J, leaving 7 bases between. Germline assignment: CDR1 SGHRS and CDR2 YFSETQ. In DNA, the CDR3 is TGCGCCAGCAGCTTGGAGACAGTCACTGAAGCTTTCTTT. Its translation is CASSLETVTEAFF.

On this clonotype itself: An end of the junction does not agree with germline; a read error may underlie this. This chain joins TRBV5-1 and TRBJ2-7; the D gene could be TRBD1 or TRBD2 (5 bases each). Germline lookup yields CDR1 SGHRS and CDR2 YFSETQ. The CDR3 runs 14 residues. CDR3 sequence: CASSLGDGAYERYF. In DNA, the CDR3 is TGCGCCAGCAGCTTGGGCGACGGGGCTTACGAGCGGTACTTC.

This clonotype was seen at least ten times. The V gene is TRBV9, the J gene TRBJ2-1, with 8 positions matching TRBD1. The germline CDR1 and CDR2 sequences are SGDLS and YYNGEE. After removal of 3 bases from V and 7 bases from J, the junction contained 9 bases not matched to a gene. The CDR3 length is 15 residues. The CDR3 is CASSDGQGWSNEQFF. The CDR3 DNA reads TGTGCCAGCAGCGATGGACAGGGATGGTCGAATGAGCAGTTCTTC.

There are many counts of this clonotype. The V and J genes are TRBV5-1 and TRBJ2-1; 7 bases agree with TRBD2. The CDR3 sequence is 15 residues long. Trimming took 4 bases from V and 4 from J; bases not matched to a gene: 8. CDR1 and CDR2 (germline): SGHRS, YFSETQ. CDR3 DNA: TGCGCCAGCAGCCCGTTGGGAGCGGGGTACAATGAGCAGTTCTTC. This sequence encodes CASSPLGAGYNEQFF.

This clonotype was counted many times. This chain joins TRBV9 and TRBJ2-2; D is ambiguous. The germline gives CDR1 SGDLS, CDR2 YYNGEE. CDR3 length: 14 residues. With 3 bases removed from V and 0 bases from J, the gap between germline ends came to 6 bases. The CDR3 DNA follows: TGTGCCAGCAGCGAGGACCCGAACACCGGGGAGCTGTTTTTT. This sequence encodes CASSEDPNTGELFF.

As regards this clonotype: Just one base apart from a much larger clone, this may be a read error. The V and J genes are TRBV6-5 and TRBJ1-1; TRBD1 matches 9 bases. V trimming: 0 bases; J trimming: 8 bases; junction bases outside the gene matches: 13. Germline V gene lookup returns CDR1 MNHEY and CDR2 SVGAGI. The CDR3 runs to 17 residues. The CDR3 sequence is CASSYSDRGPWRNEAFF. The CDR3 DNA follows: TGTGCCAGCAGTTACTCGGACAGGGGACCCTGGAGAAACGAAGCTTTCTTT.

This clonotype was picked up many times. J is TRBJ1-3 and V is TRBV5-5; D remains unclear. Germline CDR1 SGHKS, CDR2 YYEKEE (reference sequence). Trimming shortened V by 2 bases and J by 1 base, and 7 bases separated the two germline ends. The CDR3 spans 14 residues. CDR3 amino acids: CASSLRLSGNTIYF. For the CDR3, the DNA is TGTGCCAGCAGCTTAAGGCTATCTGGAAACACCATATATTTT.

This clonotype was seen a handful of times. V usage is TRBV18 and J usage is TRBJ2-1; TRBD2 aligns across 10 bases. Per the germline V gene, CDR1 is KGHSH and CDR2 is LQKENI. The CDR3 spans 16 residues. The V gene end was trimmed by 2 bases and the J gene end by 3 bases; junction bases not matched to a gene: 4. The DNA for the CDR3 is TGTGCCAGCTCACCATTGGTAGCGGGGGGCTACAATGAGCAGTTCTTC. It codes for CASSPLVAGGYNEQFF.

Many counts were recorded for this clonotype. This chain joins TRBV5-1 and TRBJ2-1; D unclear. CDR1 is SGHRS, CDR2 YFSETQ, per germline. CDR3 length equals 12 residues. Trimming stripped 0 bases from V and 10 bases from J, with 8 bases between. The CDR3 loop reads CASSLVDLEQFF. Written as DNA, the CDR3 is TGCGCCAGCAGCTTGGTGGATCTCGAGCAGTTCTTC.

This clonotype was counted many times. The CDR3 reads CASSQEPADGPSGGGYTF. The CDR3 bases are TGTGCCAGCAGCCAAGAGCCGGCAGACGGGCCCTCCGGTGGTGGCTACACCTTC. The genes are TRBV4-2 and TRBJ1-2, with unresolved D. There are 18 residues in the CDR3. CDR1 is LGHNA and CDR2 is YNFKEQ in the germline V gene. Deletions cut 0 bases from V and 7 bases from J, with 24 bases between.

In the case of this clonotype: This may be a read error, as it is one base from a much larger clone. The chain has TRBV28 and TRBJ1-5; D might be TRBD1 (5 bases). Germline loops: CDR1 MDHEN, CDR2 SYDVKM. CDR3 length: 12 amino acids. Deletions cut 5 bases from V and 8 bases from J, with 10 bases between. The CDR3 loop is CASSTGGKPQHF. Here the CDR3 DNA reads TGTGCCAGCAGTACTGGGGGTAAGCCCCAGCATTTT.

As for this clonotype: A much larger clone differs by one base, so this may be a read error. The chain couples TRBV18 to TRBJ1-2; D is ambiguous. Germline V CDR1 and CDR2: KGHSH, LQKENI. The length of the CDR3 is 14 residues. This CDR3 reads CASSPLATNYCYTF. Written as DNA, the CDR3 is TGTGCCAGCTCACCTTTGGCAACTAACTATTGCTACACCTTC.

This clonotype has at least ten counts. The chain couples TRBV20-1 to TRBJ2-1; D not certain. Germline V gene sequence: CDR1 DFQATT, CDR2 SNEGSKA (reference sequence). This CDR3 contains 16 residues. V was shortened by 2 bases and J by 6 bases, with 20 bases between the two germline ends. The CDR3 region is CSARRTVNYGRNEQFF. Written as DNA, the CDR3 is TGCAGTGCTAGAAGAACAGTGAATTATGGTCGCAATGAGCAGTTCTTC.